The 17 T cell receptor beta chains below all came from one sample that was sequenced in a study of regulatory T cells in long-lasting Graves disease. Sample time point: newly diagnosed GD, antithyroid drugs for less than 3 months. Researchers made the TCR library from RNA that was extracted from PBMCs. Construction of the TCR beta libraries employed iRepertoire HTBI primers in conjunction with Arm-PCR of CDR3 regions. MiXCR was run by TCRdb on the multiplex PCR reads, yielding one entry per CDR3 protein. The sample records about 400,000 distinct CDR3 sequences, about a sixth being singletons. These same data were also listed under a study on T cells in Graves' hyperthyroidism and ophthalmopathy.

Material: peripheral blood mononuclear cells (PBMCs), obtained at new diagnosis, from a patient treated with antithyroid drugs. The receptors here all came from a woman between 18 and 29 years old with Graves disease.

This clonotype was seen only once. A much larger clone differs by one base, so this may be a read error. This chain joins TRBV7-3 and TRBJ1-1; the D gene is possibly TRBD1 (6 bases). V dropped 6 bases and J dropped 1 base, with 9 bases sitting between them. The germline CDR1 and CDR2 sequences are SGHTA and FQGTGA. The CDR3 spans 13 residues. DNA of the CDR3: TGTGCCAGCAGACGGACAGCGAACACTGAAGCTTTCTTT. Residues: CASRRTANTEAFF.

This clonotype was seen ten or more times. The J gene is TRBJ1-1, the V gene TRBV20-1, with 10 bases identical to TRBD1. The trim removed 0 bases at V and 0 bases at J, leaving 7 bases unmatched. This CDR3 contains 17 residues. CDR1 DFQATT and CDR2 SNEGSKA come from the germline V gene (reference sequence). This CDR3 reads CSARDGTGAIMNTEAFF. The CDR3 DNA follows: TGCAGTGCTAGAGATGGGACAGGGGCTATTATGAACACTGAAGCTTTCTTT.

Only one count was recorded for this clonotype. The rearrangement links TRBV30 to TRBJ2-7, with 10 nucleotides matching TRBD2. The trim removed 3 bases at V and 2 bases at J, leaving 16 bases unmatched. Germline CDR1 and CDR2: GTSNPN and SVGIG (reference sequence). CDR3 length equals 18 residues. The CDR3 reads CAWRESGRASGAPYEQYF. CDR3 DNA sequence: TGTGCCTGGAGAGAGAGCGGGAGGGCTAGCGGGGCCCCCTACGAGCAGTACTTC. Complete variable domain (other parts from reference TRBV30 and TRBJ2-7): SQTIHQWPATLVQPVGSPLSLECTVEGTSNPNLYWYRQAAGRGLQLLFYSVGIGQISSEVPQNLSASRPQDRQFILSSKKLLLSDSGFYLCAWRESGRASGAPYEQYFGPGTRLTVT.

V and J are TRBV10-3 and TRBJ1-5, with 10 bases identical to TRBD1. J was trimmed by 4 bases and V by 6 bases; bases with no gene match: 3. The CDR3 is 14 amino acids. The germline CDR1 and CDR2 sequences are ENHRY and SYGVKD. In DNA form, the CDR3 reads TGTGCCATCAGGGGACAGGGGAGAAATCAGCCCCAGCATTTT. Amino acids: CAIRGQGRNQPQHF.

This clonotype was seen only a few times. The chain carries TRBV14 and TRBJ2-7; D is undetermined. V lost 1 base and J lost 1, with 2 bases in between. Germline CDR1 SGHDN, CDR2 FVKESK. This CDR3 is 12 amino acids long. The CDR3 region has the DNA TGTGCCAGCAGCCAAGTTTCCTACGAGCAGTACTTC. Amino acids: CASSQVSYEQYF.

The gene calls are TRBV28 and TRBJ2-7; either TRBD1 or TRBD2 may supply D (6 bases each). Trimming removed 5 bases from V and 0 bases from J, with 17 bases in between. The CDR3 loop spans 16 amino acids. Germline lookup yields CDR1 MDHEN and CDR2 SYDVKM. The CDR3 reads CASSPDRGGSSYEQYF. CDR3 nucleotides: TGTGCCAGCAGTCCGGACCGAGGGGGGAGCTCCTACGAGCAGTACTTC.

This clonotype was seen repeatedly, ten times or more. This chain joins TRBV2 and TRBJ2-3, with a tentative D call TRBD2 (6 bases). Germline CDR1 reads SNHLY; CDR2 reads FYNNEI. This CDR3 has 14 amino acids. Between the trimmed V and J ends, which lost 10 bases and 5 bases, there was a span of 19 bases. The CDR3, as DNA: TGTGCCACCTCACCCCGGGAGCTCGAAGATACGCAGTATTTT. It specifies CATSPRELEDTQYF.

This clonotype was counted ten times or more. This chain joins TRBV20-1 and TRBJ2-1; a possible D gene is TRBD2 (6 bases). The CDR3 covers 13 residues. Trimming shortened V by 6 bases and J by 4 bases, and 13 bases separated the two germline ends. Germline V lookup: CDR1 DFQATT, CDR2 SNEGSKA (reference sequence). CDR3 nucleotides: TGCAGTGCGCTAGGGACTCGGTACAATGAGCAGTTCTTC. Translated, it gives CSALGTRYNEQFF.

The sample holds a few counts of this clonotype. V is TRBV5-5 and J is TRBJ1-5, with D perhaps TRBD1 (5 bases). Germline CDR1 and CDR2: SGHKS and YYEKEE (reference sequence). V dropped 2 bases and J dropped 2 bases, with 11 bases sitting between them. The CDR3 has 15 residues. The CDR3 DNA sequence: TGTGCCAGCAGCTTTACAGGCTCTGGCAATCAGCCCCAGCATTTT. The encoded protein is CASSFTGSGNQPQHF.

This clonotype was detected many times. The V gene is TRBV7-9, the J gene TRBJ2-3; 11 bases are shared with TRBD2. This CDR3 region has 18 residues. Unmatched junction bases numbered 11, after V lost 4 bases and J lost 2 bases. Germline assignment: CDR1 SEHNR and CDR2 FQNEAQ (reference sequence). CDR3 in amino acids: CASSSRRLAGGYTDTQYF. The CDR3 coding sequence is TGTGCCAGCAGCTCCAGACGTCTAGCGGGGGGTTACACAGATACGCAGTATTTT.

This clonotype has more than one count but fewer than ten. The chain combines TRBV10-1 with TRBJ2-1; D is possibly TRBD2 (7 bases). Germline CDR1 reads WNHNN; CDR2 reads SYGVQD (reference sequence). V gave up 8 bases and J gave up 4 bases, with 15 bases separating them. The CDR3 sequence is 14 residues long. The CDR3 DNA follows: TGCGCCAGCGCCCGGACTAGGGGGTACAATGAGCAGTTCTTC. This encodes CASARTRGYNEQFF.

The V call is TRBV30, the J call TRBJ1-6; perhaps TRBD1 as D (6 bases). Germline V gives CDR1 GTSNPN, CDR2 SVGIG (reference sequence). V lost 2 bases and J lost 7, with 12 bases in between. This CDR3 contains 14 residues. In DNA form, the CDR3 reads TGTGCCTGGAGTCCGGGGACAAAAAATTCACCCCTCCACTTT. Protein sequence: CAWSPGTKNSPLHF.

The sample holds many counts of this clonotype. The DNA for the CDR3 is TGTGCCAGCAGTGCGTTAGCGGGGGGAACCACAGATACGCAGTATTTT. Protein sequence: CASSALAGGTTDTQYF. This chain links TRBV6-1 with TRBJ2-3, with 10 bases aligning to TRBD2. CDR1 and CDR2 from the germline V gene are MNHNS and SASEGT. There are 16 residues in the CDR3. The V segment lost 4 bases and the J segment 2 bases; nucleotides outside the gene matches: 6.

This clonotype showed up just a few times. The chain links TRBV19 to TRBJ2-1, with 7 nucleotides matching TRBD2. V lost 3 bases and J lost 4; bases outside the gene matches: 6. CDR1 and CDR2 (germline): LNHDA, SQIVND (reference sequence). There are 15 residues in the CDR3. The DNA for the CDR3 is TGTGCCAGTAGTATGTCCGCGGGGGAATACAATGAGCAGTTCTTC. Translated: CASSMSAGEYNEQFF.

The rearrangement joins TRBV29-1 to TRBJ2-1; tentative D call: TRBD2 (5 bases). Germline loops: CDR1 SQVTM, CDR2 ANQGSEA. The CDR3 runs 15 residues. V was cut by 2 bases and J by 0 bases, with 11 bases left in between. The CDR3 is CSVEYRTSSYNEQFF. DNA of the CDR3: TGCAGCGTTGAATACAGAACTAGCTCCTACAATGAGCAGTTCTTC.

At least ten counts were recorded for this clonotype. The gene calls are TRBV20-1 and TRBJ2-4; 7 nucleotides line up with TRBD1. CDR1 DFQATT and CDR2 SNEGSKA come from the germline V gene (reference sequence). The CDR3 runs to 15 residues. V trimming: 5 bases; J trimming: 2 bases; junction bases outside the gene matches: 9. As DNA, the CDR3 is TGCAGTGCTCACCGGACAGGCAACTCCAAAAACATTCAGTACTTC. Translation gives CSAHRTGNSKNIQYF.

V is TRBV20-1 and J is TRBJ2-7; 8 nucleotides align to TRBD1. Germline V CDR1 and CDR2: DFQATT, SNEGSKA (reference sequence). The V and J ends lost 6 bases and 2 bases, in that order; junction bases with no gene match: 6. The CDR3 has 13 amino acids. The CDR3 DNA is TGCAGTGCGCAGGGACAGGACCCCTACGAGCAGTACTTC. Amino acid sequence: CSAQGQDPYEQYF.